This TCR beta chain was identified in a study of Ad26.COV2.S vaccination and SARS-CoV-2 variants. Findings and limits, study-wide: It was found that vaccine and placebo recipients had similar non-spike TCR breadth.

For this clone: The antigen is undetermined.

As for treatment: 15 to 20 received Ad26.COV2.S at low or high dose, single or two shots; 5 received placebo; per-sample allocation not given. The samples date from day 63 after the first vaccine or placebo injection. Assay: immunoSEQ multiplex PCR; the TCRdb copy retains only in-frame clones and omits some. The table records 380,000 or so clones, approximately 86% of them present only once. V lost 4 bases and J lost 2; bases outside the gene matches: 5. Germline V gene sequence: CDR1 SGHRS, CDR2 YFSETQ. This CDR3 has 15 residues. The clonotype was recovered from a person between 18 and 60 years old who received the Ad26.COV2.S COVID-19 vaccine or a placebo. This chain connects TRBV5-1 to TRBJ1-1; TRBD1 matches at 10 bases. The source was peripheral blood, collected in a trial of Ad26.COV2.S vaccine versus placebo. CDR3 in amino acids: CASSGTGARNTEAFF. In nucleotides, the CDR3 is TGCGCCAGCAGCGGGACAGGGGCGCGTAACACTGAAGCTTTCTTT.